This passage covers 16 T cell receptor beta chains from one sample sequenced in a study of blood T cell repertoires in COVID-19. Profiling relied on immunoSEQ multiplex PCR, and the TCRdb table lists in-frame clones only, not all of them. The data contain approximately 250,000 clones, 75% to 95% of them seen just once; the ten biggest clones take up approximately 2.7%. Sequenced sample: PBMCs or T cells enriched from blood (not recorded which). These receptors were collected from a man aged 35-49 years who had been exposed to COVID-19.

The rearrangement uses TRBV18 and TRBJ2-3, with no clear D. The CDR3 has 17 residues. The V and J ends lost 3 bases and 0 bases respectively, with 16 bases between them. The germline gives CDR1 KGHSH, CDR2 LQKENI. In DNA, the CDR3 is TGTGCCAGCTCACCTGCCATTCGCGAAAAGAGCACAGATACGCAGTATTTT. It encodes CASSPAIREKSTDTQYF. Complete variable domain (other parts from reference TRBV18 and TRBJ2-3): NAGVMQNPRHLVRRRGQEARLRCSPMKGHSHVYWYRQLPEEGLKFMVYLQKENIIDESGMPKERFSAEFPKEGPSILRIQQVVRGDSAAYFCASSPAIREKSTDTQYFGPGTRLTVL.

The V call is TRBV6-5, the J call TRBJ2-7; 9 bases map to TRBD2. The CDR3 spans 13 residues. Looked up from germline, CDR1 is MNHEY and CDR2 is SVGAGI. V gave up 10 bases and J gave up 2 bases; unmatched junction bases: 6. CDR3 coding DNA: TGTGCCACCCTCGGGACTAGCACCTACGAGCAGTACTTC. This gives the protein CATLGTSTYEQYF.

The chain has TRBV5-1 and TRBJ2-2; 8 nucleotides agree with TRBD1. The CDR3 consists of 16 residues. Unmatched junction bases numbered 5, after V lost 4 bases and J lost 0 bases. Per the germline V gene, CDR1 is SGHRS and CDR2 is YFSETQ. The CDR3 nucleotides are TGCGCCAGCAGCCTATGGACAGGGACGAACACCGGGGAGCTGTTTTTT. Translation: CASSLWTGTNTGELFF. The variable domain in full, completed from reference TRBV5-1 and TRBJ2-2, reads KAGVTQTPRYLIKTRGQQVTLSCSPISGHRSVSWYQQTPGQGLQFLFEYFSETQRNKGNFPGRFSGRQFSNSRSEMNVSTLELGDSALYLCASSLWTGTNTGELFFGEGSRLTVL.

This sequence joins TRBV27 and TRBJ1-2; D is undetermined. Trimming shortened V by 3 bases and J by 6 bases, and 11 bases separated the two germline ends. The CDR3 consists of 13 residues. The germline CDR1 and CDR2 sequences are MNHEY and SMNVEV (reference sequence). For the CDR3, the DNA is TGTGCCAGCAGTTTTAAAGGCGGGGATGGCTACACCTTC. Amino acid sequence: CASSFKGGDGYTF.

The V and J genes are TRBV11-2 and TRBJ2-7; D is ambiguous. The CDR3 runs to 14 residues. Per the germline V gene, CDR1 is SGHAT and CDR2 is FQNNGV. V was cut by 1 base and J by 2 bases, with 9 bases left in between. CDR3 in amino acids: CASSLVGSPYEQYF. CDR3 nucleotide sequence: TGTGCCAGCAGCTTAGTCGGGTCCCCCTACGAGCAGTACTTC.

The rearrangement joins TRBV7-8 to TRBJ1-3; D is undetermined. The CDR3 is made up of 15 amino acids. Trimming pared 4 bases from V and 5 bases from J, leaving 15 bases between. The germline V gene has CDR1 SGHVS and CDR2 FQNEAQ. CDR3: CASSSGGLIRNTIYF. In nucleotides, the CDR3 is TGTGCCAGCAGCTCGGGAGGGCTAATTAGAAACACCATATATTTT.

This chain connects TRBV27 to TRBJ1-2, with D maybe TRBD1 (5 bases). This CDR3 has 15 amino acids. Germline values: CDR1 MNHEY, CDR2 SMNVEV (reference sequence). The germline V and J ends were trimmed by 5 bases and 3 bases, with 16 bases remaining between them. This CDR3 reads CASSPHVGPDYGYTF. The CDR3 DNA reads TGTGCCAGCAGTCCCCACGTGGGGCCGGACTATGGCTACACCTTC.

In nucleotides, the CDR3 is TGTGCCATCAATTCCGGACTAGCGGGAGCTAACACCGGGGAGCTGTTTTTT. This encodes CAINSGLAGANTGELFF. V is TRBV10-3 and J is TRBJ2-2, with 13 bases aligning to TRBD2. The CDR3 is 17 residues long. Germline-derived CDR1 and CDR2 are ENHRY and SYGVKD. With V trimmed by 7 bases and J by 2 bases, 7 bases remained unmatched.

This chain links TRBV28 with TRBJ2-5; no definite D call. Per the germline V gene, CDR1 is MDHEN and CDR2 is SYDVKM. Deletions cut 4 bases from V and 1 base from J, with 10 bases between. This CDR3 comprises 14 residues. The CDR3 sequence is CASSSPPLQETQYF. CDR3 bases: TGTGCCAGCAGTTCCCCCCCCCTCCAAGAGACCCAGTACTTC.

The CDR3 DNA reads TGTGCCAGCAGCTTACGTACCCAGGGTGTGGGTGAGCAGTTCTTC. It is translated as CASSLRTQGVGEQFF. V and J are TRBV7-6 and TRBJ2-1; D is perhaps TRBD1 (5 bases). In germline, CDR1 is SGHVS, CDR2 FNYEAQ. The CDR3 has 15 residues. The V gene lost 2 bases and the J gene lost 9 bases, with 17 bases spanning the gap.

V gene TRBV19 combines with J gene TRBJ1-2; no clear D gene. Germline assignment: CDR1 LNHDA and CDR2 SQIVND (reference sequence). CDR3 size: 19 residues. V was shortened by 2 bases and J by 0 bases, with 22 bases between the two germline ends. The CDR3 protein is CASSISSRAARHSNYGYTF. In DNA, the CDR3 is TGTGCCAGTAGTATATCCTCGCGGGCAGCCCGTCACTCTAACTATGGCTACACCTTC.

The gene calls are TRBV6-1 and TRBJ1-1; D perhaps matches TRBD1 (6 bases). This CDR3 has 15 residues. Germline V gene sequence: CDR1 MNHNS, CDR2 SASEGT. V dropped 2 bases and J dropped 1 base, with 11 bases sitting between them. This CDR3 reads CASSEWDTGNTEAFF. CDR3 in DNA: TGTGCCAGCAGTGAATGGGACACGGGGAACACTGAAGCTTTCTTT.

The CDR3 DNA reads TGTGCCAGCACCCCGGACACCGGCTACGAGCAGTACTTC. Protein product: CASTPDTGYEQYF. The genes are TRBV7-6 and TRBJ2-7, with D possibly being TRBD1 (5 bases). V was trimmed by 7 bases and J by 3 bases, leaving 13 bases between them. CDR3 length: 13 amino acids. CDR1 and CDR2 from the germline V gene are SGHVS and FNYEAQ.

J is TRBJ2-3 and V is TRBV6-5, with 10 positions matching TRBD2. The V gene's germline CDR1 is MNHEY and CDR2 SVGAGI. V lost 6 bases and J lost 4; bases outside the gene matches: 4. This CDR3 region has 14 residues. This chain's CDR3 is CASSNSGRSDTQYF. CDR3 coding DNA: TGTGCCAGCAGCAATAGCGGGAGGTCAGATACGCAGTATTTT.

The gene calls are TRBV28 and TRBJ2-5; TRBD2 agrees at 16 bases. With 9 bases clipped from V and 4 bases from J, the junction kept 11 bases outside the gene matches. Germline CDR1 MDHEN, CDR2 SYDVKM. The CDR3 covers 17 residues. CDR3 in amino acids: CASLGTSGRGFGETQYF. The CDR3 nucleotides are TGTGCCAGTCTCGGGACTAGCGGGAGGGGATTCGGAGAGACCCAGTACTTC.

CDR3 nucleotides: TGTGCCAGTAGTATAGAAGGACTAGCGGGAGTTCCATCCTACGAGCAGTACTTC. Its protein product is CASSIEGLAGVPSYEQYF. The V gene is TRBV19, the J gene TRBJ2-7, with TRBD2 matching 13 bases. The CDR3 consists of 18 residues. Germline loops: CDR1 LNHDA, CDR2 SQIVND (reference sequence). J gave up 1 base and V 0 bases, and 6 bases lay outside the gene matches.